A selection of T cell receptor beta chains follows, all from one sample in a study of Graves' ophthalmopathy and Graves' hyperthyroidism. TCRdb itself ran the multiplex PCR reads through MiXCR, one entry per CDR3 protein. Among 650,000 to 800,000 distinct CDR3 sequences listed, about two fifths were seen once. Material: peripheral blood. These receptors all come from an adult man with Graves' ophthalmopathy. Each CDR3 is given without its conserved first and last residue. Fields, in order: V gene, CDR3 protein.

TRBV29-1 | SVEDMGDAQY
TRBV5-1 | ASSVPNTEAF
TRBV5-6 | ASSLGEGRYEQY
TRBV30 | AWSFDSENTEAF
TRBV19 | ASSEDSVRETQY
TRBV29-1 | SVGEGGNYGYT
TRBV12-3/TRBV12-4 | ASSVGAYEQY
TRBV5-1 | ASRSSQQLGTQY
TRBV19 | ASSIARGQTQY
TRBV5-1 | ASSPGISGANVLT
TRBV18 | ASSQGADTEAF
TRBV5-5 | ASSPVPAGDFYEQY
TRBV20-1 | SARGQTYGYT
TRBV7-3 | ASSFLTSPTYNEQF
TRBV29-1 | NVLKRGEAF
TRBV12-3/TRBV12-4 | ASSLIWGYKTKETQY
TRBV7-9 | ASSLARPGQGTSGRLIETQY
TRBV5-1 | ASSLEAQALEKLF
TRBV2 | ATSAQTSSSYEQY
TRBV12-3/TRBV12-4 | ASSLVGTGQPQH
TRBV5-6 | ASSPPDSRYYEQY
TRBV7-2 | ASSLGQGIGANVLT
TRBV20-1 | SARTSGRQETQY
TRBV20-1 | SAREDREHQPQH
TRBV14 | ASSPDRSGANVLT
TRBV10-3 | AISEGGGEEKLF
TRBV12-3/TRBV12-4 | ASTPDGVSGNTIY
TRBV19 | ASSIEREKLF
TRBV2 | ASSEYRFGEGYGYT
TRBV6-1 | ASSEVGAYQPQH
TRBV4-2 | ASSRLGTGSGNTIY
TRBV5-1 | ASSTEQAIYEQY